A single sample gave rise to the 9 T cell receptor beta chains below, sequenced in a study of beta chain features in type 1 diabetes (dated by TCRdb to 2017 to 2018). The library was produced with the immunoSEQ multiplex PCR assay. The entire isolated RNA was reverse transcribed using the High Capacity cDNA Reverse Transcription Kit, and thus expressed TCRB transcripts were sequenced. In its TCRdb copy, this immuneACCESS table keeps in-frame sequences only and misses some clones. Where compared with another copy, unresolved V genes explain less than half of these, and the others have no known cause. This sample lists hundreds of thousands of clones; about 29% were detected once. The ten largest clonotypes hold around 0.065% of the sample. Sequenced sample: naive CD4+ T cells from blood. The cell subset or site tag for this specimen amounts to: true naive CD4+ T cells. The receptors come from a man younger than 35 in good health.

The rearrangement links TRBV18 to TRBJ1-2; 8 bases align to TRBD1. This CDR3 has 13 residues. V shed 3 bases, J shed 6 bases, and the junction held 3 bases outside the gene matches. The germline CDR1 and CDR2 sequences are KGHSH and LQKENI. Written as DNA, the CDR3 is TGTGCCAGCTCACCCCAGGGGGCCGATGGCTACACCTTC. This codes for CASSPQGADGYTF.

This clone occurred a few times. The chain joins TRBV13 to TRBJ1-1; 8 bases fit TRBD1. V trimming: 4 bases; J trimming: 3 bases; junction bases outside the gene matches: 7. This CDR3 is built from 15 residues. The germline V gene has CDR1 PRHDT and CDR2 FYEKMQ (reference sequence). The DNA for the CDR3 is TGTGCCAGCAGCTCCCTGGACAGGGACGACACTGAAGCTTTCTTT. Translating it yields CASSSLDRDDTEAFF.

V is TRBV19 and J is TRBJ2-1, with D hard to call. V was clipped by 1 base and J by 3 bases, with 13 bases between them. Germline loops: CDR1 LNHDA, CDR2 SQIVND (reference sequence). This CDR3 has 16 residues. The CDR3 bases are TGTGCCAGTAGTATAGCCGGCACAGCCTACTACAATGAGCAGTTCTTC. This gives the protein CASSIAGTAYYNEQFF.

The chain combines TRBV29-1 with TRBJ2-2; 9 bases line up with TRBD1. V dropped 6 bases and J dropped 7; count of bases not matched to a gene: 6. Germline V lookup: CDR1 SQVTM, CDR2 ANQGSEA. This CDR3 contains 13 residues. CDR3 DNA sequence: TGCAGCGTACAGGGGGCGCAGGGCGGGGAGCTGTTTTTT. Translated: CSVQGAQGGELFF.

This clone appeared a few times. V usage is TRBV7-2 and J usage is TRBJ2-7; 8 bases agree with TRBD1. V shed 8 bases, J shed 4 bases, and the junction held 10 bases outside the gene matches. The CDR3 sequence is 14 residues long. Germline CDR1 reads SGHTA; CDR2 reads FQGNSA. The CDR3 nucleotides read TGTGCCAGCGGAGAAAGACAGGGGAAATACGAGCAGTACTTC. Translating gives CASGERQGKYEQYF.

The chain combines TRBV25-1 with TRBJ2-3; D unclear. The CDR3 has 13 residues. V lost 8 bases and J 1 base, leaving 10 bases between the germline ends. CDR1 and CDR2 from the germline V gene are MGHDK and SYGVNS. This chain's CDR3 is CASGAVGTDTQYF. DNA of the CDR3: TGTGCCAGCGGTGCGGTGGGCACAGATACGCAGTATTTT. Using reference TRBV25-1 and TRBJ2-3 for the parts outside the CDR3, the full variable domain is EADIYQTPRYLVIGTGKKITLECSQTMGHDKMYWYQQDPGMELHLIHYSYGVNSTEKGDLSSESTVSRIRTEHFPLTLESARPSHTSQYLCASGAVGTDTQYFGPGTRLTVL.

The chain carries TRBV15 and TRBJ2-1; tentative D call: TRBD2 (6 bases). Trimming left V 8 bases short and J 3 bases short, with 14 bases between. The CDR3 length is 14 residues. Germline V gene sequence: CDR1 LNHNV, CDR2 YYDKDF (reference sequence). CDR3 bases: TGTGCCACCCAAAGCGGGCAGTTCTACAATGAGCAGTTCTTC. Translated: CATQSGQFYNEQFF.

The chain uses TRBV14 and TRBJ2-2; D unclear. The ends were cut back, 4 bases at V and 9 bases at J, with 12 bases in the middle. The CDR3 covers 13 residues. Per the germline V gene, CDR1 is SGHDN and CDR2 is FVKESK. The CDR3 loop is CASSPRPERELFF. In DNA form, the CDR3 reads TGTGCCAGCAGCCCCAGGCCGGAGCGGGAGCTGTTTTTT.

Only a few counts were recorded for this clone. The CDR3 loop is CASSWTGSPETQYF. DNA for the CDR3: TGTGCCAGCAGCTGGACAGGGAGTCCAGAGACCCAGTACTTC. V and J are TRBV5-6 and TRBJ2-5; 8 bases match TRBD1. Germline assignment: CDR1 SGHDT and CDR2 YYEEEE. This CDR3 spans 14 amino acids. The junction had 5 bases not matched to a gene; V was cut back by 3 bases and J by 4 bases.